This passage covers 21 T cell receptor beta chains from one sample sequenced in a study of blood T cell repertoires in COVID-19. Libraries were prepared by immunoSEQ multiplex PCR; TCRdb keeps only in-frame clonotypes and omits some of them. The sample contains under 400,000 clones, about nine tenths of which appear only once. What was sequenced was peripheral blood. These receptors were obtained from a woman in her 30s with COVID-19, enrolled during active disease.

This clone has only a few counts. The chain carries TRBV19 and TRBJ1-2; D is uncertain. This CDR3 is 16 amino acids long. The germline V gene encodes CDR1 LNHDA and CDR2 SQIVND (reference sequence). Trimming removed 0 bases from V and 4 bases from J, with 15 bases in between. This CDR3 is CASSIDVSNRVYGYTF. The CDR3 DNA reads as TGTGCCAGTAGTATAGATGTCTCCAACAGAGTCTATGGCTACACCTTC.

The rearrangement links TRBV6-5 to TRBJ2-1, with TRBD1 as a possible D gene (6 bases). The CDR3 has 15 residues. V lost 6 bases and J lost 4, with 16 bases in between. Germline V CDR1 and CDR2: MNHEY, SVGAGI. Written as DNA, the CDR3 is TGTGCCAGCAGCAGCCGGGACAAGGGATACAATGAGCAGTTCTTC. Amino acids: CASSSRDKGYNEQFF.

The chain joins TRBV13 to TRBJ1-2; perhaps TRBD1 as D (6 bases). Germline-derived CDR1 and CDR2 are PRHDT and FYEKMQ (reference sequence). The CDR3 contains 14 residues. V was shortened by 3 bases and J by 8 bases, with 16 bases between the two germline ends. The CDR3: CASSFSGTKRGYTF. CDR3 DNA sequence: TGTGCCAGCAGCTTCTCCGGGACAAAGAGGGGCTACACCTTC. Based on the CDR3 plus reference TRBV13 and TRBJ1-2, the full variable domain is AAGVIQSPRHLIKEKRETATLKCYPIPRHDTVYWYQQGPGQDPQFLISFYEKMQSDKGSIPDRFSAQQFSDYHSELNMSSLELGDSALYFCASSFSGTKRGYTFGSGTRLTVV.

The chain links TRBV19 to TRBJ1-5; D is possibly TRBD1 (6 bases). The V and J ends lost 1 base and 6 bases respectively, with 16 bases between them. The CDR3 is 16 amino acids. Germline V lookup: CDR1 LNHDA, CDR2 SQIVND (reference sequence). The CDR3 loop is CASSIVSRGLGQPQHF. CDR3 coding DNA: TGTGCCAGTAGTATAGTAAGTAGGGGGTTGGGTCAGCCCCAGCATTTT. Drawing the rest from reference TRBV19 and TRBJ1-5, the complete variable domain is DGGITQSPKYLFRKEGQNVTLSCEQNLNHDAMYWYRQDPGQGLRLIYYSQIVNDFQKGDIAEGYSVSREKKESFPLTVTSAQKNPTAFYLCASSIVSRGLGQPQHFGDGTRLSIL.

Here the CDR3 reads CASSSGFRLALGYGYTF. The CDR3 nucleotides are TGTGCCAGCAGTTCAGGGTTCAGGTTGGCTCTAGGCTATGGCTACACCTTC. V and J are TRBV27 and TRBJ1-2, with D maybe TRBD1 (5 bases). The CDR3 totals 17 residues. V was clipped by 4 bases and J by 4 bases, with 22 bases between them. CDR1 is MNHEY, CDR2 SMNVEV, per germline (reference sequence).

The chain recombines TRBV6-5 with TRBJ1-2; D unresolved. Trimming left V 0 bases short and J 8 bases short, with 16 bases between. CDR1 MNHEY and CDR2 SVGAGI come from the germline V gene. This CDR3 region has 15 residues. CDR3 protein: CASSYSRYPSGGYTF. CDR3 sequence (DNA): TGTGCCAGCAGTTACTCCAGGTACCCCTCTGGGGGCTACACCTTC.

The chain has TRBV6-4 and TRBJ2-3; unclear D gene. Germline CDR1 MRHNA, CDR2 SNTAGT. The CDR3 is 12 amino acids. V gave up 6 bases and J gave up 6 bases, with 10 bases separating them. The CDR3 reads CASRGPGDTQYF. CDR3 coding DNA: TGTGCCAGCAGAGGCCCAGGTGATACGCAGTATTTT.

The V and J genes are TRBV28 and TRBJ1-4, with a tentative D call TRBD1 (6 bases). Trimming cost V 2 bases and J 8 bases, with 12 bases left between them. The CDR3 spans 14 residues. Germline CDR1 and CDR2: MDHEN and SYDVKM. The CDR3: CASSLQGGGEKLFF. CDR3 sequence (DNA): TGTGCCAGCAGTTTACAGGGAGGGGGAGAAAAACTGTTTTTT.

This sequence joins TRBV5-4 and TRBJ1-3, with 10 bases that match TRBD1. The CDR3 spans 15 residues. Germline loops: CDR1 SGHNT, CDR2 YYREEE (reference sequence). V shed 1 base and J 3 bases; nucleotides not matched to a gene: 1. CDR3 region: CASSLWTGGGNTIYF. In DNA, the CDR3 is TGTGCCAGCAGCTTGTGGACAGGGGGTGGAAACACCATATATTTT.

CDR3 amino acids: CASSYSGGGYNEQFF. The CDR3 DNA reads as TGTGCCAGCAGTTACAGCGGGGGGGGCTACAATGAGCAGTTCTTC. The rearrangement links TRBV6-2 or TRBV6-3 to TRBJ2-1, with 10 positions matching TRBD2. This CDR3 region has 15 residues. Losses at the gene ends were 2 bases for V and 3 bases for J; bases not matched to a gene: 1. Germline-derived CDR1 and CDR2 are MNHEY and SVGEGT.

The rearrangement uses TRBV7-9 and TRBJ1-1; D not resolved. Germline lookup yields CDR1 SEHNR and CDR2 FQNEAQ (reference sequence). The V gene lost 2 bases and the J gene lost 3 bases, with 7 bases spanning the gap. The CDR3 sequence is 13 residues long. CDR3 DNA: TGTGCCAGCAGCTTACTCGCGGACACTGAAGCTTTCTTT. It specifies CASSLLADTEAFF.

This chain connects TRBV18 to TRBJ2-1, with TRBD2 matching 8 bases. V shed 5 bases and J 5 bases; nucleotides not matched to a gene: 5. CDR1 is KGHSH, CDR2 LQKENI, per germline. The CDR3 consists of 14 residues. The CDR3 coding sequence is TGTGCCAGCTCAACTACGGGGGGGGACAATGAGCAGTTCTTC. It specifies CASSTTGGDNEQFF.

As DNA, the CDR3 is TGCGCCAGCAGCCATACAGGGGGTATCTACGAGCAGTACTTC. Protein product: CASSHTGGIYEQYF. V gene TRBV4-1 combines with J gene TRBJ2-7, with 8 bases fitting TRBD1. This CDR3 spans 14 amino acids. Germline CDR1 MGHRA, CDR2 YSYEKL. V trimming: 3 bases; J trimming: 3 bases; junction bases outside the gene matches: 4.

The chain has TRBV18 and TRBJ1-2; D is perhaps TRBD1 (6 bases). Germline loops: CDR1 KGHSH, CDR2 LQKENI. The CDR3 covers 12 residues. V lost 3 bases to trimming and J lost 6 bases, with 8 bases between them. CDR3 bases: TGTGCCAGCTCACCTTCAGGGGATGGCTACACCTTC. It specifies CASSPSGDGYTF.

The chain combines TRBV2 with TRBJ2-5; D uncertain. In germline, CDR1 is SNHLY, CDR2 FYNNEI. This CDR3 comprises 13 residues. Trimming took 8 bases from V and 2 from J, leaving 12 bases between them. The CDR3 DNA follows: TGTGCCAGCGGGCCATACTTTCAAGAGACCCAGTACTTC. It is translated as CASGPYFQETQYF.

V gene TRBV2 combines with J gene TRBJ1-4, with a weak D call TRBD1 (5 bases). The CDR3 is made up of 15 amino acids. With 4 bases removed from V and 4 bases from J, the gap between germline ends came to 13 bases. In germline, CDR1 is SNHLY, CDR2 FYNNEI. DNA of the CDR3: TGTGCCAGCAGTGTCTACGAAGGGGTTAATGAAAAACTGTTTTTT. This encodes CASSVYEGVNEKLFF.

This clone was detected once. The rearrangement joins TRBV19 to TRBJ1-4, with TRBD1 matching 7 bases. Unmatched junction bases numbered 10, after V lost 4 bases and J lost 11 bases. Germline V gene sequence: CDR1 LNHDA, CDR2 SQIVND (reference sequence). The CDR3 contains 14 residues. As DNA, the CDR3 is TGTGCCAGTAGTACGACAGGGACGGGGGGGAAACTGTTTTTT. It specifies CASSTTGTGGKLFF.

The CDR3 protein is CASSYLYNTGELFF. DNA for the CDR3: TGTGCCAGCAGCTATTTGTACAACACCGGGGAGCTGTTTTTT. The rearrangement links TRBV25-1 to TRBJ2-2; D not certain. CDR3 length: 14 amino acids. V was shortened by 6 bases and J by 2 bases, with 10 bases between the two germline ends. The germline gives CDR1 MGHDK, CDR2 SYGVNS.

The chain carries TRBV11-3 and TRBJ2-5; TRBD1 agrees at 7 bases. Germline CDR1 SGHNT, CDR2 YENEEA. CDR3 size: 14 residues. Trimming removed 5 bases from V and 3 bases from J; junction bases left unmatched: 6. This CDR3 reads CASSQRQGKETQYF. The CDR3 coding sequence is TGTGCCAGCAGCCAAAGACAGGGTAAAGAGACCCAGTACTTC.

CDR3 sequence: CASSTGQFGELFF. For the CDR3, the DNA is TGTGCCAGTAGTACCGGTCAATTTGGGGAGCTGTTTTTT. The V call is TRBV19, the J call TRBJ2-2; no clear D gene. CDR1 and CDR2 (germline): LNHDA, SQIVND (reference sequence). Trimming took off 4 bases at V and 8 bases at J, with 11 bases between the two ends. The CDR3 has 13 residues.

This sequence joins TRBV12-5 and TRBJ2-3, with TRBD2 matching 7 bases. This CDR3 contains 13 residues. The trim removed 0 bases at V and 6 bases at J, leaving 0 bases unmatched. From germline, CDR1 is LGHNT and CDR2 FRNRAP. CDR3 DNA: TGTGCTAGTGGTTTGGTGGGGGGGGATACGCAGTATTTT. Its protein product is CASGLVGGDTQYF.